This T cell receptor (beta chain) was observed in a study of OX40 agonist ivuxolimab in advanced cancers. For the wider study: The costimulatory receptor OX40 (CD134) was targeted by ivuxolimab, a fully human IgG2 agonistic monoclonal antibody. Among the roughly 50 dose-escalation patients, approximately 20 had hepatocellular carcinoma, roughly 15 melanoma, 9 renal cell carcinoma and 9 head and neck cancer. Partial responses occurred in three dose-escalation patients, of whom one had hepatocellular carcinoma and two had cutaneous melanoma. In the dose-escalation cohort, 65% to 85% of patients were male, and the mean age was around 60 years with a range of roughly 20 to 85. Patients were allowed to have had prior anti-PD-1, anti-PD-L1 or anti-CTLA-4 therapy, and around 37% of the dose-escalation patients had previously received checkpoint inhibitors. The paper covers the monotherapy dose-escalation part of the phase I ivuxolimab trial, which included N ≈ 50 patients. The purpose of peripheral TCRbeta sequencing was to test whether ivuxolimab changed TCR sequence diversity and led to clonal T-cell expansion. Intravenous ivuxolimab was administered to patients every 2 weeks at six dose levels: 0.01, 0.1, 0.3, 1.5, 3 and 10 mg/kg. Broader findings and caveats from the paper: In partial responders in the 0.1-3.0 mg/kg groups, normalized peripheral clonal expansion was found to be among the lowest, especially among CD8+ T cells. After ivuxolimab, expanded clones were on average more numerous among CD8+ T cells than among CD4+ T cells. At doses of 0.1 to 3.0 mg/kg, clonal expansion of both CD4+ and CD8+ T cells in blood was seen between baseline and week 6. Low levels of normalized T-cell clonal expansion were also shown by some nonresponding patients. The antigen specificity of the clonally expanded peripheral T cells was not determined.

To sequence the TCRbeta CDR3 region, genomic DNA was isolated from the sorted cells. TCRbeta CDR3 regions were sequenced using the immunoSEQ Assay. In TCRdb, the immuneACCESS table is reduced to in-frame sequences with V and J assigned. These tables do not hold every clone; where another copy was compared, an unresolved V gene accounts for under half, and the others remain unexplained. The sample contains about 64,000 clones, roughly nine tenths of them found a single time. Of the sample, less than 6% is held by the ten largest clones. The trial excluded patients who had a history of autoimmune disease or were on systemic immunosuppression. In every dose cohort, peripheral blood was drawn for TCR sequencing at baseline, cycle 4 day 1, and cycle 7 day 1. Samples came from an open-label, multicenter, first-in-human phase I dose-escalation trial of ivuxolimab. The trial enrolled adults with locally advanced or metastatic head and neck squamous cell, hepatocellular, melanoma or renal cell carcinoma. Before TCR sequencing, CD4+ and CD8+ T cells were separately sorted from peripheral blood.

A word on this clone: What antigen it recognizes has not been identified. Per-nucleotide qualities are absent, and no much larger clonotype sits a single base away.

Specimen: CD4+ or CD8+ T cells sorted from blood, collected in a trial of the OX40 agonist ivuxolimab. This clonotype was obtained from an adult with an advanced solid tumor such as melanoma, head and neck, liver or kidney cancer.

The sequence in DNA is TGTGCCAGCCAGGACCCAGCGGGAGGGGGGGATGAGCAGTTCTTC. This gives the protein CASQDPAGGGDEQFF. This chain joins TRBV6-6 to TRBJ2-1, with 10 bases matching TRBD2. The CDR3 has 15 amino acids, counting the end cysteine and phenylalanine. The read is trimmed to its CDR3 DNA, 45 bases read in frame from base 1. Reading the germline V gene (reference sequence) gives CDR1 MNHNY and CDR2 SVGAGI. Trimmed from V: 8 bases; trimmed from J: 8 bases; junction bases lacking a gene match: 12.